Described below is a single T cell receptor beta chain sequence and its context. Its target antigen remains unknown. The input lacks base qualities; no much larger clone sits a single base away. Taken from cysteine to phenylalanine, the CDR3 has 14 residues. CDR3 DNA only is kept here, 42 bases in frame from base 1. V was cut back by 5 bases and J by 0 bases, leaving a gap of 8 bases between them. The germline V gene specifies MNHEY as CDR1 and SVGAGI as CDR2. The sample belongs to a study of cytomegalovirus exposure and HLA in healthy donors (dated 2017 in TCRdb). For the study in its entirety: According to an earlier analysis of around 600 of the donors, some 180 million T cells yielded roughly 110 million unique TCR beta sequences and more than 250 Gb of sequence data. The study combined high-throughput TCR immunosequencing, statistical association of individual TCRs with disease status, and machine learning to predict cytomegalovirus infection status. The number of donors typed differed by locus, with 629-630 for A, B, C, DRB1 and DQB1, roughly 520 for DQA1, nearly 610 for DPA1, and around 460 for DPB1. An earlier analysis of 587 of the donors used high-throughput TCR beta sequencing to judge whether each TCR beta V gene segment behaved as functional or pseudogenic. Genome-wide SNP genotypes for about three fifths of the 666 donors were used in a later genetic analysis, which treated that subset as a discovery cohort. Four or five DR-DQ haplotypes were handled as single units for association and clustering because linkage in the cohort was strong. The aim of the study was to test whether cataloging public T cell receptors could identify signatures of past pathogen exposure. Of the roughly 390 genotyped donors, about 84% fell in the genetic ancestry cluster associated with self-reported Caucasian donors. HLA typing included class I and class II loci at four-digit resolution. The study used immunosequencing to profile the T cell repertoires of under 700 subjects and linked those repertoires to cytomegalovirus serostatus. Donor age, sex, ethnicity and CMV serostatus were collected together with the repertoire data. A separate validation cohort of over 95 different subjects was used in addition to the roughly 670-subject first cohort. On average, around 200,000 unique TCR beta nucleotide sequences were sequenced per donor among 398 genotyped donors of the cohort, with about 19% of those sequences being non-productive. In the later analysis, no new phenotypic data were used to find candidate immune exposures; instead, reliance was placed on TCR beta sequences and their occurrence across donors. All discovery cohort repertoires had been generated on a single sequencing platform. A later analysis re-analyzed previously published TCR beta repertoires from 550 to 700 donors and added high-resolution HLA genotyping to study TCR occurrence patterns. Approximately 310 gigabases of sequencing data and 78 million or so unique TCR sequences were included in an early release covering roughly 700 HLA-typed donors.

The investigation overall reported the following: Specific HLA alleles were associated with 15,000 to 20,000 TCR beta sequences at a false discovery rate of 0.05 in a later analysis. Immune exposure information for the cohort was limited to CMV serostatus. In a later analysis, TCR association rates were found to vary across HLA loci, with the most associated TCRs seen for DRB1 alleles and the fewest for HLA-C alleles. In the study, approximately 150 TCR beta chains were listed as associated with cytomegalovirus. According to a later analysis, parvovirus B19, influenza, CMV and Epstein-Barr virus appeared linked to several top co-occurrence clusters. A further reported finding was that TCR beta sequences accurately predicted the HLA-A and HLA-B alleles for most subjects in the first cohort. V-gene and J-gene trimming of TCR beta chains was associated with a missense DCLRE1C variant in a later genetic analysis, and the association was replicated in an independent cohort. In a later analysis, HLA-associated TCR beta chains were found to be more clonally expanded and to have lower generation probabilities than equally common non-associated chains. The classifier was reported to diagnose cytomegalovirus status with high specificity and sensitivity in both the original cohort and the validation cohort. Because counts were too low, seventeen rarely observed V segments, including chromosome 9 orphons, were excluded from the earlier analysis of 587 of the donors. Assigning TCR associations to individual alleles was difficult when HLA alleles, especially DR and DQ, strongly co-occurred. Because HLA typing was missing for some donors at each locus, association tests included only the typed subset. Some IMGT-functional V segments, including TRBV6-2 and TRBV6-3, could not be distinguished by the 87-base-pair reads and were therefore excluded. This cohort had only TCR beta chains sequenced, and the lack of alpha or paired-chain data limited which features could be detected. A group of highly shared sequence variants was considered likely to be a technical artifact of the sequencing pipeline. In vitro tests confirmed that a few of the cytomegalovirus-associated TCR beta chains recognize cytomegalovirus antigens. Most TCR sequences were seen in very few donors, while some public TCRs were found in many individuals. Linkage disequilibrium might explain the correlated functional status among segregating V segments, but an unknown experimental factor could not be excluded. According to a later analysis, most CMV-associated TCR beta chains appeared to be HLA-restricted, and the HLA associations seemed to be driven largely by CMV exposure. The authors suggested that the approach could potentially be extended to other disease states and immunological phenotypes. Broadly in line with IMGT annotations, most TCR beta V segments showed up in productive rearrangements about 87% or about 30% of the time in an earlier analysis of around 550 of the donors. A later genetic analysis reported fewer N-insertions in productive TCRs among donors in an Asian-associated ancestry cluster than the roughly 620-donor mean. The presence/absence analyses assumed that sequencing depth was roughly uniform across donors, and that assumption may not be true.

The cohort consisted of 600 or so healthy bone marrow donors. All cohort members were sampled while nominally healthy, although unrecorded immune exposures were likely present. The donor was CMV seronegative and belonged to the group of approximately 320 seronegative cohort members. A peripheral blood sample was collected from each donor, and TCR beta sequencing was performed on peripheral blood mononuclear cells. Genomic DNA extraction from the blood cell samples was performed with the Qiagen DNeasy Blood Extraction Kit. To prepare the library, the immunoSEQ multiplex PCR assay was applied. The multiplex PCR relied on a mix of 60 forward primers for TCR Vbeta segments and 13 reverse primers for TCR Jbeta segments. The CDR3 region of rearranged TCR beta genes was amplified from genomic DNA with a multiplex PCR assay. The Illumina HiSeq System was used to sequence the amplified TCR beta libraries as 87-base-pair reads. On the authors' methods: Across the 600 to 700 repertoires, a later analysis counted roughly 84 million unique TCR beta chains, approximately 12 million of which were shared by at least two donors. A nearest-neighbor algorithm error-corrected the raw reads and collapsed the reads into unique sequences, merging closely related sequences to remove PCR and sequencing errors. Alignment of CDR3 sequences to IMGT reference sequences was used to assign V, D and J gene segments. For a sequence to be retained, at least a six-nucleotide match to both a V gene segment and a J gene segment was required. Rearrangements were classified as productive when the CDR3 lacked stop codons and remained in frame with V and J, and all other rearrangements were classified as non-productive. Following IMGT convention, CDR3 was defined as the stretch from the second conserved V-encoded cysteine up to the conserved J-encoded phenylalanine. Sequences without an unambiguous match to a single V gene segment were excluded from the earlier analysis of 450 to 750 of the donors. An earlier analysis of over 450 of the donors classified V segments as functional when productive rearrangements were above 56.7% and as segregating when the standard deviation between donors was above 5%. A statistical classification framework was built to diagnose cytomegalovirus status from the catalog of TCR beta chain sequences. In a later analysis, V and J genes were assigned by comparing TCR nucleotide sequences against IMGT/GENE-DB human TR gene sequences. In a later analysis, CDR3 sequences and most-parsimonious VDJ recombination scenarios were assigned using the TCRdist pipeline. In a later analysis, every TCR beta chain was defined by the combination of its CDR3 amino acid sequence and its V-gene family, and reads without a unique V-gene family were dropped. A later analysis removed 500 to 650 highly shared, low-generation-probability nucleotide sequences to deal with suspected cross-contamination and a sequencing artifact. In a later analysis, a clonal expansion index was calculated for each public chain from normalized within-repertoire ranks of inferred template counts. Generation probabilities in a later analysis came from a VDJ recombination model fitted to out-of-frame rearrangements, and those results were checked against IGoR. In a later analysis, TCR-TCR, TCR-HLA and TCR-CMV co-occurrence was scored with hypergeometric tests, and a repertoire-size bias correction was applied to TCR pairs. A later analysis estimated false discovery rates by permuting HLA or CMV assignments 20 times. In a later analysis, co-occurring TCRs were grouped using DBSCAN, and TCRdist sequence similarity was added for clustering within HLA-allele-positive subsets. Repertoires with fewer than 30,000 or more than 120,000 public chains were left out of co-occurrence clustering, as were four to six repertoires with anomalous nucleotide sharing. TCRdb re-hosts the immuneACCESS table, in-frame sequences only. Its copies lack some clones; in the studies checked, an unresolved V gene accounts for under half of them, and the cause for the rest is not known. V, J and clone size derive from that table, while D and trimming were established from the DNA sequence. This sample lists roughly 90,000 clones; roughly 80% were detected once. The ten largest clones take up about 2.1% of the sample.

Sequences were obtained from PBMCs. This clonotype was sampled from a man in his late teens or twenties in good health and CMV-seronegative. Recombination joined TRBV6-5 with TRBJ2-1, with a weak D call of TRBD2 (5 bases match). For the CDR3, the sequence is CASSDDYSYNEQFF. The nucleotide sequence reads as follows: TGTGCCAGCAGTGACGACTACTCCTACAATGAGCAGTTCTTC.